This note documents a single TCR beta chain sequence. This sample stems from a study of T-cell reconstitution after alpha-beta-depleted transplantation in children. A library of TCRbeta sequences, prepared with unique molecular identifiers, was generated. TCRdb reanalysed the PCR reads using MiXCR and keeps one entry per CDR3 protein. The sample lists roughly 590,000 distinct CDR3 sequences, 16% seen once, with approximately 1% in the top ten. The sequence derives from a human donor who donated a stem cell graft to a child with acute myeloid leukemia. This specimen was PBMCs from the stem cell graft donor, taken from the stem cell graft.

The CDR3 region is CASSFMGQPNEKLFF. CDR3 coding DNA: TGCGCCAGCAGCTTCATGGGACAGCCTAATGAAAAACTGTTTTTT. This chain joins TRBV5-1 and TRBJ1-4, with 7 bases fitting TRBD1. Germline loops: CDR1 SGHRS, CDR2 YFSETQ. The junction had 4 bases not matched to a gene; V was cut back by 2 bases and J by 3 bases. The CDR3 extends over 15 amino acids.